Sequencing of this T cell receptor (beta chain) was carried out in a study of T cells in Graves' hyperthyroidism and ophthalmopathy. Points from the study as a whole: Blood also carried most thyroid clonotypes expanded above 0.001.

The germline V gene has CDR1 MDHEN and CDR2 SYDVKM. CDR3 length: 13 amino acids. V was trimmed by 1 base and J by 2 bases, leaving 5 bases between them. It was RNA transcripts that yielded the amplified TCR beta CDR3 regions. The HTBI set primed first-round TCR CDR3 RT-PCR. TCRdb reprocessed the multiplex PCR reads with MiXCR, giving one entry per CDR3 protein. The sample includes 360,000 or so distinct CDR3 sequences, less than 20% seen only once; the top ten take about 14%. This clonotype was picked up many times. Its target is unknown. The sequence came from a woman in her thirties or forties with Graves' ophthalmopathy. The chain carries TRBV28 and TRBJ1-2; D is undetermined. The sequenced sample was blood. This chain's CDR3 is CASSLLRNYGYTF. The CDR3 DNA sequence: TGTGCCAGCAGTTTATTACGGAACTATGGCTACACCTTC.